This TCR beta chain was identified in a study of technical replicates of blood from several donors (dated by TCRdb to 2016 to 2017). Library construction relied on the immunoSEQ multiplex PCR assay. Sourced from immuneACCESS, this table was stored by TCRdb with only in-frame sequences that have V and J called. A share of the clones is absent; for the studies checked, an unresolved V gene accounts for under half, and the remainder has no known explanation. Counted in this sample were about 99,000 clones; 95% of them appeared once. The biggest ten clones account for just over 0.2% of the sample. The germline V gene gives CDR1 as MGHRA and CDR2 as YSYEKL. From the cysteine through the phenylalanine, the CDR3 covers 16 amino acids. CDR3 DNA only is kept here, 48 bases in frame from base 1. At the junction V is shortened by 4 bases and J by 3 bases; bases outside the gene matches: 10. Regarding this clone: The antigen it recognizes is unknown. No much larger clonotype is one base removed from it; base qualities were not supplied.

The sequenced material came from T cells isolated from PBMCs. The receptor's source is a human donor in good health. Recombination connected TRBV4-1 to TRBJ2-7, with 9 bases in between that match TRBD2. The base sequence is TGCGCCAGCAGCCCGAGGGCGGGAGGGCCTGTCTACGAGCAGTACTTC. This sequence encodes CASSPRAGGPVYEQYF.